This T cell receptor (beta chain) came from a study of human T cells and chemical hapten exposure. Study-wide results and caveats: TCRs whose frequency exceeded 1 in 1000 remained the same following DPC sensitization.

Unique molecular identifiers were attached to individual cDNA molecules during library preparation. A single record per CDR3 protein comes from TCRdb applying MiXCR to the RACE reads. The sample holds about 80,000 distinct CDR3 sequences, 10% seen once. The time point here: patch test 1, 2 weeks after DPC sensitization. As for treatment: therapeutic diphenylcyclopropenone sensitization with weekly scalp DPC. Blood sampling preceded each patch test application. Non-pregnant alopecia patients aged 18 to 70, suitable for DPC therapy. Germline V lookup: CDR1 SGHVS, CDR2 FNYEAQ. The CDR3 is made up of 16 amino acids. The V gene end was trimmed by 4 bases and the J gene end by 5 bases; junction bases not matched to a gene: 4. Concerning this clonotype: Its antigen remains unidentified.

This sequence was found in a woman between 45 and 60 years old with alopecia areata. Some clones in this sample may be carry-over from other donors' samples. Material: whole blood, obtained in connection with sensitization to the hapten diphenylcyclopropenone (DPC). The chain couples TRBV7-6 to TRBJ2-2; 13 nucleotides align to TRBD2. This CDR3 is CASSSGLAGSTGELFF. The CDR3 nucleotides read TGTGCCAGCAGCTCGGGACTAGCGGGAAGTACCGGGGAGCTGTTTTTT.